Listed here are 14 T cell receptor beta chains from one sample, sequenced in a study of cytomegalovirus exposure and HLA in healthy donors. A multiplex PCR was run with 60 Vbeta primers and 13 Jbeta primers. The data were produced by immunoSEQ multiplex PCR, yet TCRdb's version contains in-frame clones alone and is incomplete. The sample records some 190,000 clones, more than 65% being singletons. The sequencing input was PBMCs. The receptors were sampled from a woman between 25 and 40 years old in good health and CMV-seropositive.

This chain connects TRBV15 to TRBJ2-7; no clear D. The CDR3 contains 13 residues. V was shortened by 4 bases and J by 6 bases, with 13 bases between the two germline ends. Germline CDR1 LNHNV, CDR2 YYDKDF (reference sequence). CDR3 DNA: TGTGCCACCAGCATTCACCAAGACTCCGAGCAGTACTTC. As protein: CATSIHQDSEQYF.

J is TRBJ1-4 and V is TRBV28; 7 bases fit TRBD1. This CDR3 is built from 15 residues. Trimming took 5 bases from V and 1 from J; bases not matched to a gene: 4. CDR1 and CDR2 from the germline V gene are MDHEN and SYDVKM. CDR3 DNA sequence: TGTGCCAGCAGTGAACACAGGGGAACTAATGAAAAACTGTTTTTT. Translating gives CASSEHRGTNEKLFF.

The V call is TRBV28, the J call TRBJ2-7; TRBD2 agrees at 12 bases. Germline-derived CDR1 and CDR2 are MDHEN and SYDVKM. V lost 6 bases to trimming and J lost 0 bases; unmatched junction nucleotides: 6. This CDR3 region has 16 residues. The CDR3 nucleotides are TGTGCCAGCAGCCAACGACTAGCGGGAGACTCCTACGAGCAGTACTTC. Protein product: CASSQRLAGDSYEQYF.

This sequence joins TRBV18 and TRBJ1-4, with 7 bases identical to TRBD1. Losses at the gene ends were 3 bases for V and 3 bases for J; bases not matched to a gene: 4. Germline CDR1 reads KGHSH; CDR2 reads LQKENI. The CDR3 has 15 residues. This chain's CDR3 is CASSPGQAANEKLFF. CDR3 bases: TGTGCCAGCTCACCCGGACAGGCGGCTAATGAAAAACTGTTTTTT.

The chain carries TRBV25-1 and TRBJ1-5; a weak D match, TRBD1 (5 bases). There are 14 residues in the CDR3. The V and J ends lost 6 bases and 5 bases respectively, with 14 bases between them. Germline V lookup: CDR1 MGHDK, CDR2 SYGVNS. CDR3 in amino acids: CASRGQGADQPQHF. CDR3 coding DNA: TGTGCCAGCAGGGGGCAGGGCGCGGATCAGCCCCAGCATTTT.

The J gene is TRBJ2-3, the V gene TRBV7-2, with D perhaps TRBD2 (7 bases). Germline V gene data show CDR1 as SGHTA and CDR2 as FQGNSA. The CDR3 has 16 residues. V was clipped by 5 bases and J by 4 bases, with 19 bases between them. The CDR3 here is CASSPLGGASADTQYF. The CDR3 DNA follows: TGTGCCAGCAGCCCCCTAGGGGGGGCTTCTGCAGATACGCAGTATTTT.

The chain links TRBV5-5 to TRBJ2-5; 8 bases match TRBD1. V shed 4 bases, J shed 2 bases, and the junction held 10 bases outside the gene matches. The CDR3 sequence is 16 residues long. CDR1 and CDR2 from the germline V gene are SGHKS and YYEKEE (reference sequence). CDR3 sequence: CASSLGRTGRQETQYF. Written as DNA, the CDR3 is TGTGCCAGCAGCCTGGGCCGGACAGGGAGGCAAGAGACCCAGTACTTC. Full variable domain (rest looked up from reference TRBV5-5 and TRBJ2-5): DAGVTQSPTHLIKTRGQQVTLRCSPISGHKSVSWYQQVLGQGPQFIFQYYEKEERGRGNFPDRFSARQFPNYSSELNVNALLLGDSALYLCASSLGRTGRQETQYFGPGTRLLVL.

A single count supports this clone. The chain uses TRBV19 and TRBJ1-2; TRBD1 matches 10 bases. The ends lost 5 bases at V and 5 bases at J; junction bases unmatched: 8. The CDR3 contains 15 residues. The germline V gene has CDR1 LNHDA and CDR2 SQIVND (reference sequence). The CDR3 spells CASSGRDRGWYGYTF. The DNA for the CDR3 is TGTGCCAGTAGTGGCCGGGACAGGGGTTGGTATGGCTACACCTTC.

DNA for the CDR3: TGCGCCAGCAGTGAGTTCGAGGACCGGGAGGCTTACGAGCAGTACTTC. Protein sequence: CASSEFEDREAYEQYF. J is TRBJ2-5 and V is TRBV10-2; TRBD2 matches 7 bases. The DNA end is more similar to TRBJ2-7, so the J call may be wrong. Germline V gives CDR1 WSHSY, CDR2 SAAADI. The CDR3 length is 16 residues.

The chain carries TRBV19 and TRBJ1-1, with 9 bases lining up with TRBD1. In germline, CDR1 is LNHDA, CDR2 SQIVND (reference sequence). The CDR3 totals 14 residues. V was pared by 7 bases and J by 7 bases, with 10 bases of the junction left unmatched. This CDR3 reads CASTRDRGKGEAFF. Written as DNA, the CDR3 is TGTGCCAGTACCCGCGACAGGGGGAAGGGTGAAGCTTTCTTT.

The chain joins TRBV28 to TRBJ1-5; D is perhaps TRBD1 (6 bases). The CDR3 has 16 residues. Deletions cut 6 bases from V and 6 bases from J, with 21 bases between. Germline CDR1 and CDR2: MDHEN and SYDVKM. This chain's CDR3 is CASRLGRSLRGQPQHF. The CDR3 nucleotides are TGTGCCAGCAGACTTGGACGCTCTCTCAGGGGTCAGCCCCAGCATTTT.

The chain couples TRBV28 to TRBJ2-3; 8 positions match TRBD1. The CDR3 contains 12 residues. J gave up 7 bases and V 4 bases, and 1 base lay outside the gene matches. The germline CDR1 and CDR2 sequences are MDHEN and SYDVKM. CDR3 nucleotide sequence: TGTGCCAGCAGTTGGGACAGGAATACGCAGTATTTT. This gives the protein CASSWDRNTQYF.

This sequence joins TRBV27 and TRBJ2-1; 7 bases are shared with TRBD1. The CDR3 consists of 16 residues. V trimming: 4 bases; J trimming: 8 bases; junction bases outside the gene matches: 14. CDR1 MNHEY and CDR2 SMNVEV come from the germline V gene (reference sequence). The CDR3 protein is CASSSPGGQEGYEQFF. CDR3 DNA sequence: TGTGCCAGCAGTTCCCCAGGGGGACAAGAAGGCTATGAGCAGTTCTTC.

The CDR3 nucleotides are TGTGCCAAGGGACTAGCGGGAGTGGATTCCTACGAGCAGTACTTC. Its protein product is CAKGLAGVDSYEQYF. The chain combines TRBV6-1 with TRBJ2-7; TRBD2 aligns across 14 bases. Per the germline V gene, CDR1 is MNHNS and CDR2 is SASEGT. The CDR3 sequence is 15 residues long. Trimming took 10 bases from V and 1 from J; bases not matched to a gene: 6.